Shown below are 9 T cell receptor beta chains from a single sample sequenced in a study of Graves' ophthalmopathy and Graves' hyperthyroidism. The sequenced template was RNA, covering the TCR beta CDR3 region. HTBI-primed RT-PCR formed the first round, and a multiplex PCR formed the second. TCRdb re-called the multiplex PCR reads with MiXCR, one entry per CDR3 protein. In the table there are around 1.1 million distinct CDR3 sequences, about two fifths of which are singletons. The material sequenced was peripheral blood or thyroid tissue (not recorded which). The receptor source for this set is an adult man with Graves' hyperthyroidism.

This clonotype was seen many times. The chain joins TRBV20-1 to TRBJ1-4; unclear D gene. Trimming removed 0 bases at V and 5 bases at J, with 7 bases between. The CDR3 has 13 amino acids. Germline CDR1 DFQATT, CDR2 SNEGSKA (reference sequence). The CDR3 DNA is TGCAGTGCTAGAGAGGGCGTCAATGAAAAACTGTTTTTT. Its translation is CSAREGVNEKLFF.

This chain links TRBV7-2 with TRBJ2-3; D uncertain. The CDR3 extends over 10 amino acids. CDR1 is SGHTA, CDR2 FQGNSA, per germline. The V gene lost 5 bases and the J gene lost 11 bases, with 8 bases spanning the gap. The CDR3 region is CASSPGWQYF. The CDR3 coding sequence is TGTGCCAGCAGCCCCGGATGGCAGTATTTT. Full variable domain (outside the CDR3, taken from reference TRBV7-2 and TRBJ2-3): GAGVSQSPSNKVTEKGKDVELRCDPISGHTALYWYRQSLGQGLEFLIYFQGNSAPDKSGLPSDRFSAERTGGSVSTLTIQRTQQEDSAVYLCASSPGWQYFGPGTRLTVL.

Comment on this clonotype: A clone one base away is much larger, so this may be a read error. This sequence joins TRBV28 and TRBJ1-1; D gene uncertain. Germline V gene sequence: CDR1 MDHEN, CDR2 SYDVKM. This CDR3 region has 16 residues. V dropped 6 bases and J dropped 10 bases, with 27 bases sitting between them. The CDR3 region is CASRNQFGRSTIAAFF. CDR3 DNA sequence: TGTGCCAGCAGGAATCAGTTCGGCAGGAGTACGATTGCAGCTTTCTTT.

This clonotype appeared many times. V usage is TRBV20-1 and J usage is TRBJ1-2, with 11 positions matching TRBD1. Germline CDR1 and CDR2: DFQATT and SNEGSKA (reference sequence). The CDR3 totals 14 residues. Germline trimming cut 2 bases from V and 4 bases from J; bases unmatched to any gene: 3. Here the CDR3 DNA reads TGCAGTGCTAGAAGGGACAGGGGGACCTATGGCTACACCTTC. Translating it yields CSARRDRGTYGYTF.

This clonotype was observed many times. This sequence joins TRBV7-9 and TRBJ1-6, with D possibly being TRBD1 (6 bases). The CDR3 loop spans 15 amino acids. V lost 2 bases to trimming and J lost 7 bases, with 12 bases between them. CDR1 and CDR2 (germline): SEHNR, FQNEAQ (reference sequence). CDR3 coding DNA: TGTGCCAGCAGCTTAAACGCAGGGGCCAATTCACCCCTCCACTTT. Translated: CASSLNAGANSPLHF.

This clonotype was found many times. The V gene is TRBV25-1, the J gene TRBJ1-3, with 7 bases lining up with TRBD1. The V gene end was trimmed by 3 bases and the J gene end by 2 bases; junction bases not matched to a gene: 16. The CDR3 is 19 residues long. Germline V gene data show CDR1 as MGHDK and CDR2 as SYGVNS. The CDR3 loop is CASSDPKSGQPKTGNTIYF. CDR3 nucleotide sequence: TGTGCCAGCAGTGACCCTAAATCGGGACAGCCAAAAACTGGAAACACCATATATTTT.

CDR3: CASSPGWIYYEQYF. The DNA of the CDR3 is TGTGCCAGCAGCCCGGGGTGGATTTACTACGAGCAGTACTTC. This chain joins TRBV7-2 and TRBJ2-7, with D maybe TRBD2 (5 bases). The germline CDR1 and CDR2 sequences are SGHTA and FQGNSA. This CDR3 is 14 amino acids long. V dropped 5 bases and J dropped 3 bases, with 14 bases sitting between them.

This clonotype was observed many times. Here the CDR3 reads CASRGSETNTEAFF. The CDR3, as DNA: TGTGCCAGCAGGGGCTCGGAGACCAACACTGAAGCTTTCTTT. The chain is built from TRBV6-2 or TRBV6-3 and TRBJ1-1, with unresolved D. This CDR3 has 14 amino acids. V lost 6 bases and J 2 bases, leaving 13 bases between the germline ends. The germline V gene has CDR1 MNHEY and CDR2 SVGEGT.

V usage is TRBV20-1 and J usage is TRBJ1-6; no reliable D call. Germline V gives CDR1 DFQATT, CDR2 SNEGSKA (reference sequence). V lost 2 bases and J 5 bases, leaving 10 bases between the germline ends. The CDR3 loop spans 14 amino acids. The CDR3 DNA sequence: TGCAGTGCTAGAAGGGTGGCGAATAATTCACCCCTCCACTTT. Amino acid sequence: CSARRVANNSPLHF.